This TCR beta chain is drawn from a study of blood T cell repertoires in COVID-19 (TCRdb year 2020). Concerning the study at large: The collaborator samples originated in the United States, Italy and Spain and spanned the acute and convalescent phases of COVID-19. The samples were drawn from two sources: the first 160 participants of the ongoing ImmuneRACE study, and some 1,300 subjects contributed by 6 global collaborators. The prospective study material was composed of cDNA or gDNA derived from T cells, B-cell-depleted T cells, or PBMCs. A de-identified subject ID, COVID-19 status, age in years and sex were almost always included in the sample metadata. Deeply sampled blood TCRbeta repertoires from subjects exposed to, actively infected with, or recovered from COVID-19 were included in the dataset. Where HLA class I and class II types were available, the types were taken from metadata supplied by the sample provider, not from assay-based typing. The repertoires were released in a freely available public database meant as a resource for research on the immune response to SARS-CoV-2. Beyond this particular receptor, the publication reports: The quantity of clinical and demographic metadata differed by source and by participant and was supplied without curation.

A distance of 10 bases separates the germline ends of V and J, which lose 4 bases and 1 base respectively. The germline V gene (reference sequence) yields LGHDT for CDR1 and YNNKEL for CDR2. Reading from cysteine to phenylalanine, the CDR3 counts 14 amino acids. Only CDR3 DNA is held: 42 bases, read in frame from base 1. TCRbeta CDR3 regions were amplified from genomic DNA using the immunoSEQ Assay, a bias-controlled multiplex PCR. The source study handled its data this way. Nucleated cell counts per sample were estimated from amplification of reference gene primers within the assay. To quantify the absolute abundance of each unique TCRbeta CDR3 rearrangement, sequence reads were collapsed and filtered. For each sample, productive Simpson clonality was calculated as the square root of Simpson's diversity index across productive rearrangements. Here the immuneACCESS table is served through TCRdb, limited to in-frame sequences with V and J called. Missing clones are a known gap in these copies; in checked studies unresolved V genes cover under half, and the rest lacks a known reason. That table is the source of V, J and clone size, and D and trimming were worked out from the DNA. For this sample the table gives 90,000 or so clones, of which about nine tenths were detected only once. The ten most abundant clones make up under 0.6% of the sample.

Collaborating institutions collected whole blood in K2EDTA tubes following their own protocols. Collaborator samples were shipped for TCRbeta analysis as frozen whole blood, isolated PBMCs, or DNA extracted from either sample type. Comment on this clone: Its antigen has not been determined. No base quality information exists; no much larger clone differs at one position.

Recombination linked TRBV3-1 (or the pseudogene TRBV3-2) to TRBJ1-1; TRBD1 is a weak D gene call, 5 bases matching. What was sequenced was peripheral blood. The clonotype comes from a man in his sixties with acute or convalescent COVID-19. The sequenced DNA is TGTGCCAGCAGCCGTGGACAATCGAACACTGAAGCTTTCTTT. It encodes CASSRGQSNTEAFF.